The 15 T cell receptor beta chains in this list originate from one sample, sequenced in a study of T cell clones after liver transplantation (dated by TCRdb to about 2019). Receptors were amplified or captured by the immunoSEQ multiplex PCR assay. TCRdb retrieved this table from immuneACCESS and kept in-frame rearrangements only. Not all clones are present; in checked studies, unresolved V genes account for under half, and no reason is known for the remainder. The sample table records around 100,000 clones; roughly 80% of these occur just once. The ten most abundant clones make up roughly 3.1% of the sample. The sequenced sample was CD4+ T cells from blood, obtained roughly 50 months after liver transplant. Every receptor here comes from a human patient who received a liver transplant. After a transplant, some T cells may be of graft donor origin.

The chain couples TRBV4-3 to TRBJ1-3, with D unclear. V gave up 0 bases and J gave up 4 bases, with 13 bases separating them. The CDR3 contains 16 residues. Germline CDR1 LGHNA, CDR2 YSLEER. The CDR3 DNA follows: TGCGCCAGCAGCCAAGATCGGTCGGTAGCCGGAAACACCATATATTTT. It encodes CASSQDRSVAGNTIYF.

The V gene is TRBV6-5, the J gene TRBJ1-1, with D possibly being TRBD1 (6 bases). This CDR3 has 14 residues. The V gene's germline CDR1 is MNHEY and CDR2 SVGAGI. V was shortened by 2 bases and J by 0 bases, with 7 bases between the two germline ends. The CDR3 DNA reads TGTGCCAGCAGTTACGACAGGATGAACACTGAAGCTTTCTTT. Translated, it gives CASSYDRMNTEAFF.

V is TRBV28 and J is TRBJ2-5; D is tentatively TRBD1 or TRBD2 (5 bases each). Germline V gene data show CDR1 as MDHEN and CDR2 as SYDVKM. The CDR3 has 15 amino acids. Trimming left V 4 bases short and J 4 bases short, with 16 bases between. CDR3 sequence (DNA): TGTGCCAGCAGTTCTCCGGGACGCCCAGGAGAGACCCAGTACTTC. It yields the protein CASSSPGRPGETQYF.

V gene TRBV4-1 combines with J gene TRBJ2-3; the D gene is possibly TRBD2 (6 bases). In germline, CDR1 is MGHRA, CDR2 YSYEKL. This CDR3 region has 15 residues. V lost 4 bases to trimming and J lost 0 bases, with 11 bases between them. CDR3: CASSRSGLSTDTQYF. The CDR3 bases are TGCGCCAGCAGCCGGAGCGGGTTGAGCACAGATACGCAGTATTTT.

This chain joins TRBV2 and TRBJ1-5; no definite D call. V was trimmed by 6 bases and J by 0 bases, leaving 3 bases between them. The germline CDR1 and CDR2 sequences are SNHLY and FYNNEI. This CDR3 is built from 12 residues. The CDR3 sequence is CASRDSNQPQHF. CDR3 DNA sequence: TGTGCCAGCAGAGATAGCAATCAGCCCCAGCATTTT.

This clone was seen a handful of times. The CDR3 DNA reads as TGTGCCAGCAGGGACGATTTCTCTGGAAACACCATATATTTT. This encodes CASRDDFSGNTIYF. The genes are TRBV6-5 and TRBJ1-3; no firm D call. Trimming removed 6 bases from V and 0 bases from J, with 9 bases in between. The CDR3 sequence is 14 residues long. The germline gives CDR1 MNHEY, CDR2 SVGAGI.

This clone was seen more than once but under ten times. The V gene is TRBV4-3, the J gene TRBJ2-6, with 9 bases aligning to TRBD1. The CDR3 covers 17 residues. Germline trimming cut 4 bases from V and 2 bases from J; bases unmatched to any gene: 6. CDR1 LGHNA and CDR2 YSLEER come from the germline V gene. This CDR3 reads CASSRGQGAAGANVLTF. The CDR3 DNA sequence: TGCGCCAGCAGCCGGGGACAGGGTGCGGCTGGGGCCAACGTCCTGACTTTC.

The genes are TRBV27 and TRBJ2-2, with a possible D match to TRBD1 (7 bases). With 6 bases removed from V and 4 bases from J, the gap between germline ends came to 24 bases. The germline gives CDR1 MNHEY, CDR2 SMNVEV (reference sequence). The CDR3 runs to 18 residues. The CDR3 here is CASSFPGGLAGITGELFF. Written as DNA, the CDR3 is TGTGCCAGCAGCTTCCCAGGGGGTCTGGCGGGGATCACCGGGGAGCTGTTTTTT.

This chain uses TRBV7-2 with TRBJ2-5, with TRBD2 matching 7 bases. The CDR3 consists of 18 residues. V was pared by 1 base and J by 3 bases, with 14 bases of the junction left unmatched. From germline, CDR1 is SGHTA and CDR2 FQGNSA. CDR3 DNA sequence: TGTGCCAGCAGCTTAGTCCCTAGCGGAGGCCGGGGTGAAGAGACCCAGTACTTC. This sequence encodes CASSLVPSGGRGEETQYF.

The chain recombines TRBV27 with TRBJ2-7; 8 bases line up with TRBD2. Germline CDR1 is MNHEY and CDR2 is SMNVEV (reference sequence). The CDR3 is made up of 13 amino acids. V shed 5 bases and J 3 bases; nucleotides not matched to a gene: 3. CDR3 in DNA: TGTGCCAGCAGTAGCGGGAGTGGCTACGAGCAGTACTTC. As protein: CASSSGSGYEQYF.

This chain connects TRBV7-3 to TRBJ2-7, with 7 bases matching TRBD2. The junction had 4 bases not matched to a gene; V was cut back by 5 bases and J by 3 bases. Germline V gene lookup returns CDR1 SGHTA and CDR2 FQGTGA. The CDR3 runs 13 residues. The CDR3: CASSLGGGYEQYF. The DNA for the CDR3 is TGTGCCAGCAGCCTGGGCGGGGGCTACGAGCAGTACTTC.

The genes are TRBV7-2 and TRBJ2-5; D unclear. Germline V lookup: CDR1 SGHTA, CDR2 FQGNSA. The CDR3 length is 12 residues. V gave up 5 bases and J gave up 5 bases, with 9 bases separating them. CDR3 in amino acids: CASSPPDETQYF. CDR3 DNA: TGTGCCAGCAGCCCCCCAGACGAGACCCAGTACTTC. Combining the CDR3 with reference TRBV7-2 and TRBJ2-5 gives the whole variable domain GAGVSQSPSNKVTEKGKDVELRCDPISGHTALYWYRQSLGQGLEFLIYFQGNSAPDKSGLPSDRFSAERTGGSVSTLTIQRTQQEDSAVYLCASSPPDETQYFGPGTRLLVL.

The rearrangement uses TRBV7-2 and TRBJ2-5, with a tentative D call TRBD2 (6 bases). V lost 5 bases and J lost 2, with 15 bases in between. The CDR3 has 15 residues. Per the germline V gene, CDR1 is SGHTA and CDR2 is FQGNSA. The CDR3 loop reads CASSRLLARQETQYF. CDR3 DNA sequence: TGTGCCAGCAGCCGCCTCCTAGCGCGGCAAGAGACCCAGTACTTC.

This clone qualifies as medium-sized. The J gene is TRBJ1-2, the V gene TRBV11-2, with D tentatively TRBD1 (6 bases). CDR1 and CDR2 from the germline V gene are SGHAT and FQNNGV. V lost 2 bases and J 2 bases, leaving 12 bases between the germline ends. This CDR3 has 15 amino acids. CDR3: CASSLSRGANYGYTF. The CDR3 region has the DNA TGTGCCAGCAGCTTATCGCGGGGGGCGAACTATGGCTACACCTTC.

The rearrangement links TRBV18 to TRBJ1-2, with D possibly TRBD1 on 5 matching bases. V lost 2 bases, J lost 7 bases, and 14 bases lay in between. This CDR3 comprises 14 residues. In germline, CDR1 is KGHSH, CDR2 LQKENI. CDR3 nucleotide sequence: TGTGCCAGCTCACCAGATCAGGGTCGAGGTGGCTACACCTTC. Protein sequence: CASSPDQGRGGYTF.